The present T cell receptor beta chain was sequenced within a study of CD8+CD57+ T cells in acquired aplastic anemia. Investigators profiled TCR beta VDJ and CDR3 from genomic DNA template. TCRdb reprocessed the reads with MiXCR, giving one entry per CDR3 protein. Among around 200,000 distinct CDR3 sequences listed, around 63% were seen once. Germline V gene sequence: CDR1 GTSNPN, CDR2 SVGIG (reference sequence). The V end lost 2 bases, the J end lost 0 bases, and 6 bases lay between the germline ends. The CDR3 has 13 amino acids. Only patients with CD8+CD57+ cell expansion on flow cytometry were chosen for sequencing. Patients were therapy-naive when their blood was sampled.

Sequences were obtained from sorted CD4+, CD8+, or CD8+CD57+ T cells (not recorded which) from PBMCs. The clonotype originates from a human donor with aplastic anemia. This chain links TRBV30 with TRBJ2-3, with TRBD1 as a possible D gene (5 bases). In DNA form, the CDR3 reads TGTGCCTGGAGTCGACAGAGCACAGATACGCAGTATTTT. It translates to CAWSRQSTDTQYF.